The rows below give T cell receptor beta chains drawn from one sample of a study of Ad26.COV2.S vaccination and SARS-CoV-2 variants. Method: immunoSEQ multiplex PCR; TCRdb's copy keeps in-frame clones and lacks some. The sample holds roughly 320,000 clones; over 75% are singletons and the top ten take around 3.6%. The sequences come from peripheral blood, collected in a trial of Ad26.COV2.S vaccine versus placebo. These receptors all come from a person aged 18-65 years who received the Ad26.COV2.S COVID-19 vaccine or a placebo. Each CDR3 is given without its conserved first and last residue.

J gene | V gene | CDR3 protein
TRBJ1-3 | TRBV7-9 | ASSPSGTGGRNTIY
TRBJ2-3 | TRBV24-1 | ATSGQGTDTQY
TRBJ2-7 | TRBV9 | ASSGESGGTPSSYEQY
TRBJ1-5 | TRBV19 | ATADRDGEANQPQH
TRBJ1-1 | TRBV29-1 | SVARQLNTEAF
TRBJ2-7 | TRBV28 | ASSLFGRVDYEQY
TRBJ2-7 | TRBV5-1 | ASSPGTASYEQY
TRBJ1-6 | TRBV30 | AWSVRVSPLH
TRBJ1-1 | TRBV19 | ASTPGEAGKVLTEAF
TRBJ1-1 | TRBV6-5 | ASTLRQGANTEAF
TRBJ2-7 | TRBV15 | ATSWDRGNYEQY
TRBJ2-3 | TRBV27 | ASSLYERNADTQY
TRBJ1-2 | TRBV6-5 | ASSRRGSGYT
TRBJ1-1 | TRBV7-2 | ASSLPAPLEAF
TRBJ2-2 | TRBV5-1 | ASSLDRDTGELF
TRBJ2-5 | TRBV27 | ASSLSFGEYETQY
TRBJ2-5 | TRBV6-5 | ASSPRGLAEETQY
TRBJ1-2 | TRBV5-5 | ASSLARAGANYGYT
TRBJ2-1 | TRBV9 | ASSVEGARGYNEQF
TRBJ1-1 | TRBV30 | AWSVGGLTEAF
TRBJ2-2 | TRBV19 | ASSIGEGARGELF
TRBJ1-1 | TRBV6-6 | ASSFGDPEAF
TRBJ2-7 | TRBV3-1/TRBV3-2 | ASSPPGLKYEQY
TRBJ1-2 | TRBV10-1 | ASSESWGNYGYT
TRBJ2-1 | TRBV29-1 | SVEGTEQSYNEQF